The T cell receptor (beta chain) described here comes from a study of blood T cell repertoires in COVID-19. At the level of the study: There were acute and convalescent COVID-19 samples, and they came from the United States, Italy and Spain.

Original processing methods: Estimates of nucleated cell counts were drawn from the amplification of reference gene primers. TCRdb keeps only in-frame clones here, not all; method: immunoSEQ multiplex PCR. V, J and clone size are those of that table, while D and trimming were read from the DNA. The data contain 61,000 or so clones, about 91% of them singletons. V was cut by 3 bases and J by 3 bases, with 9 bases left in between. The germline CDR1 and CDR2 sequences are LGHNA and YSLEER. The CDR3 is 14 residues long. The clonotype comes from a woman at least 80 years old with active COVID-19. The material sequenced was peripheral blood. The chain couples TRBV4-3 to TRBJ1-5; perhaps TRBD1 as D (5 bases). This CDR3 reads CASSHDRFNQPQHF. For the CDR3, the DNA is TGCGCCAGCAGCCACGACAGATTCAATCAGCCCCAGCATTTT.